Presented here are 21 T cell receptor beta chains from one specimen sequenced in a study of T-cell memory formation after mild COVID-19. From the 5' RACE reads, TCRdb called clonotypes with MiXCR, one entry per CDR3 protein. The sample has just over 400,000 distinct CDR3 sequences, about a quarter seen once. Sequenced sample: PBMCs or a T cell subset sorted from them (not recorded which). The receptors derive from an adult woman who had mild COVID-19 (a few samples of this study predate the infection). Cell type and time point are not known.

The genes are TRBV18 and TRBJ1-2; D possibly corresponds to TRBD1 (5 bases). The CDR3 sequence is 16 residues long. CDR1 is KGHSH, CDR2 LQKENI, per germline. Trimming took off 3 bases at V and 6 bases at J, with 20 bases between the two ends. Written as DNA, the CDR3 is TGTGCCAGCTCACCCCATGAACACGGGGCGGTGAATGGCTACACCTTC. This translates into CASSPHEHGAVNGYTF.

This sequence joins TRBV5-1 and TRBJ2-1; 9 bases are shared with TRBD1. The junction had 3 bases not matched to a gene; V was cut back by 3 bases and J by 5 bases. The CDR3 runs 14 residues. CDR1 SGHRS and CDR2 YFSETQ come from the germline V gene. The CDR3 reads CASSWGQGDNEQFF. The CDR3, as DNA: TGCGCCAGCAGCTGGGGACAGGGTGACAATGAGCAGTTCTTC.

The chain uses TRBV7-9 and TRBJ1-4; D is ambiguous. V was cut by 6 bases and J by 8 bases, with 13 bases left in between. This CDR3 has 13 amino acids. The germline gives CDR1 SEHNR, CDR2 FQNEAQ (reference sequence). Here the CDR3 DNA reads TGTGCCAGCAGTCAAAGAGGGAGGGAAAAACTGTTTTTT. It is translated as CASSQRGREKLFF.

The CDR3 DNA is TGTGCCAGCATAAAGACCACTCAAGAGACCCAGTACTTC. It specifies CASIKTTQETQYF. The chain carries TRBV12-3 or TRBV12-4 and TRBJ2-5, with D unclear. The CDR3 length is 13 residues. Trimming stripped 7 bases from V and 2 bases from J, with 11 bases between.

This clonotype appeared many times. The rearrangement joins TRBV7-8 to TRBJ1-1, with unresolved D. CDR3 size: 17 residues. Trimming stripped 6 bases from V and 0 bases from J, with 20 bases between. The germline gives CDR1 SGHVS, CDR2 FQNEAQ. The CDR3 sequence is CASSSIKLGRMNTEAFF. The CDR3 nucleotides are TGTGCCAGCAGTTCCATTAAGCTCGGACGGATGAACACTGAAGCTTTCTTT. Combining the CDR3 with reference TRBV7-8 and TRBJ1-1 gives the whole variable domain GAGVSQSPRYKVAKRGQDVALRCDPISGHVSLFWYQQALGQGPEFLTYFQNEAQLDKSGLPSDRFFAERPEGSVSTLKIQRTQQEDSAVYLCASSSIKLGRMNTEAFFGQGTRLTVV.

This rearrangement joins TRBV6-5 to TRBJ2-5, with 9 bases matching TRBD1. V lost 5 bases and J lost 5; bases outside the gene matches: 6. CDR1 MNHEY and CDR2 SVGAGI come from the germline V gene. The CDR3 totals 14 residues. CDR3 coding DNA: TGTGCCAGCAGTCTAGGGACAGGGAAGGAGACCCAGTACTTC. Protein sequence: CASSLGTGKETQYF.

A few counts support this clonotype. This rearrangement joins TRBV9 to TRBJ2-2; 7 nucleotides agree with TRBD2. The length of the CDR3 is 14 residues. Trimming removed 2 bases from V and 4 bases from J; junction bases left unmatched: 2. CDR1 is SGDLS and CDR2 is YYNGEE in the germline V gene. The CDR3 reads CASSVGGGTGELFF. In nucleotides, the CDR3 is TGTGCCAGCAGCGTGGGGGGGGGCACCGGGGAGCTGTTTTTT. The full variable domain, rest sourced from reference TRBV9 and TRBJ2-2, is DSGVTQTPKHLITATGQRVTLRCSPRSGDLSVYWYQQSLDQGLQFLIQYYNGEERAKGNILERFSAQQFPDLHSELNLSSLELGDSALYFCASSVGGGTGELFFGEGSRLTVL.

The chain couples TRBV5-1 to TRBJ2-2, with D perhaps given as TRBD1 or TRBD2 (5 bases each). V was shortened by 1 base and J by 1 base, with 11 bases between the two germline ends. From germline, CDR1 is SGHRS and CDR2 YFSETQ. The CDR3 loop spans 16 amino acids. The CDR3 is CASSLLGERNTGELFF. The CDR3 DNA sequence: TGCGCCAGCAGCTTGCTGGGGGAACGGAACACCGGGGAGCTGTTTTTT.

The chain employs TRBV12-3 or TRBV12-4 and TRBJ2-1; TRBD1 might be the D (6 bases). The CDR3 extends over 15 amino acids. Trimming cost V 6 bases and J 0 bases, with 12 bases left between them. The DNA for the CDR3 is TGTGCCAGCAGCCAGTACAGGGACTCCTACAATGAGCAGTTCTTC. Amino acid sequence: CASSQYRDSYNEQFF.

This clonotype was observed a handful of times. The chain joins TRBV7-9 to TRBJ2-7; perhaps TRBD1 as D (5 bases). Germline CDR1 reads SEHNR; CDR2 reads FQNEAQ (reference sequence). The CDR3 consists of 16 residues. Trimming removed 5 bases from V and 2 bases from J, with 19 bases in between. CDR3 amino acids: CASSPLELTVTYEQYF. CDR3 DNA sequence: TGTGCCAGCAGCCCCCTTGAGCTGACAGTAACCTACGAGCAGTACTTC.

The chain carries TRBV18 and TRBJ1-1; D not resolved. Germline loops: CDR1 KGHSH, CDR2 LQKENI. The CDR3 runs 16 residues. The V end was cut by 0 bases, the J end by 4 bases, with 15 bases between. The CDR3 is CASSPPGSSWGTEAFF. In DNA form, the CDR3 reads TGTGCCAGCTCACCACCCGGGTCAAGCTGGGGCACTGAAGCTTTCTTT.

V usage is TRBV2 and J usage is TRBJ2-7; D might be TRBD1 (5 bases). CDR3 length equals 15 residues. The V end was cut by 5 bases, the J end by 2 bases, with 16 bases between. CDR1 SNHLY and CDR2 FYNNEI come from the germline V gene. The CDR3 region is CASSPTPKTAYEQYF. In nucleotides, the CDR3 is TGTGCCAGCAGTCCAACCCCAAAGACAGCCTACGAGCAGTACTTC. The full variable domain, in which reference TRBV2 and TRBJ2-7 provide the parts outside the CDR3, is EPEVTQTPSHQVTQMGQEVILRCVPISNHLYFYWYRQILGQKVEFLVSFYNNEISEKSEIFDDQFSVERPDGSNFTLKIRSTKLEDSAMYFCASSPTPKTAYEQYFGPGTRLTVT.

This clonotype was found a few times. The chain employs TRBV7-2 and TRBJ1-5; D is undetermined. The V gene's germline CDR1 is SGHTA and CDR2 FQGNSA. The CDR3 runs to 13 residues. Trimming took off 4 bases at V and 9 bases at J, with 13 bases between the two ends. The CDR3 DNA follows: TGTGCCAGCAGCTCCGACCCTATATTGCCCCAGCATTTT. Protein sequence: CASSSDPILPQHF.

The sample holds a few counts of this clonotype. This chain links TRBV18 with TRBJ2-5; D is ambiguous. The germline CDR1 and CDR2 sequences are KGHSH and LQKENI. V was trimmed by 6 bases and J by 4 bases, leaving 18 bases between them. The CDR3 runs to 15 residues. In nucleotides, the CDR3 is TGTGCCAGCTCGCTGGACCCAATCAGCGTAGAGACCCAGTACTTC. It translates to CASSLDPISVETQYF.

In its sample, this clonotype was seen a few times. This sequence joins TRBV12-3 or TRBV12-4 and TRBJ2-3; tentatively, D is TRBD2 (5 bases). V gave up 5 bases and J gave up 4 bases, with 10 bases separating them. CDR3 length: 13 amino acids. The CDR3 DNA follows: TGTGCCAGCAGTCCGGGGAGTCCAGATACGCAGTATTTT. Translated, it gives CASSPGSPDTQYF.

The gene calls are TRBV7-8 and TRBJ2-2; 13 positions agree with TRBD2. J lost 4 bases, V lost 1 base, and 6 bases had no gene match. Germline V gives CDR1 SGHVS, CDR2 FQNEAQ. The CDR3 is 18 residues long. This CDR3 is CASSLVLLAGGRTGELFF. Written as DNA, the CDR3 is TGTGCCAGCAGCTTAGTTCTACTAGCGGGAGGGCGCACCGGGGAGCTGTTTTTT. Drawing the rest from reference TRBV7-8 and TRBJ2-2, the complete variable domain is GAGVSQSPRYKVAKRGQDVALRCDPISGHVSLFWYQQALGQGPEFLTYFQNEAQLDKSGLPSDRFFAERPEGSVSTLKIQRTQQEDSAVYLCASSLVLLAGGRTGELFFGEGSRLTVL.

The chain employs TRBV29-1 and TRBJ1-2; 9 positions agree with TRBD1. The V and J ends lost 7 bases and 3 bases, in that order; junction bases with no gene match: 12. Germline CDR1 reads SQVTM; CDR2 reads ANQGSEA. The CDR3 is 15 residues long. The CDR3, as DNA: TGCAGCGCCGGCCCCGACAGGGGGTATCACTATGGCTACACCTTC. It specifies CSAGPDRGYHYGYTF.

CDR3 nucleotides: TGTGCCATCAGCGGGTCCAATTCAGGTCGATTCGGTGGCTACACCTTC. Translation: CAISGSNSGRFGGYTF. V gene TRBV10-3 combines with J gene TRBJ1-2; D is unclear. The CDR3 loop spans 16 amino acids. Germline-derived CDR1 and CDR2 are ENHRY and SYGVKD. Trimming pared 6 bases from V and 7 bases from J, leaving 24 bases between.

The CDR3 protein is CASSDGLAVDTQYF. CDR3 in DNA: TGCGCCAGCAGTGATGGGCTAGCAGTGGATACGCAGTATTTT. The V call is TRBV10-2, the J call TRBJ2-3; a weak D match, TRBD2 (5 bases). This CDR3 is 14 amino acids long. V shed 3 bases and J shed 6 bases, with 13 bases lying between them. CDR1 and CDR2 (germline): WSHSY, SAAADI.

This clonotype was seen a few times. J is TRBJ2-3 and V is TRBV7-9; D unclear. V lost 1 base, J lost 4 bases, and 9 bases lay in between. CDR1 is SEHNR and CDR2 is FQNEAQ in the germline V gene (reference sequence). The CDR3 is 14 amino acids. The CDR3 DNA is TGTGCCAGCAGCTTAGTGGTTAGCCCAGATACGCAGTATTTT. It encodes CASSLVVSPDTQYF.

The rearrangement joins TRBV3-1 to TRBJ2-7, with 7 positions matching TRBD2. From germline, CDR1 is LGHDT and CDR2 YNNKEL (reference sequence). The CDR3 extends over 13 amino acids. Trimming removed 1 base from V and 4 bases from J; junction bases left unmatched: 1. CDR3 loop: CASSQGGRYEQYF. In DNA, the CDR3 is TGTGCCAGCAGCCAAGGCGGGAGATACGAGCAGTACTTC.